This T cell receptor (beta chain) appears in the sequencing data of a study of response to subunit inactivated influenza vaccine listed by TCRdb under 2018. Background for the entire study: To follow how T cells responded to a trivalent subunit inactivated influenza vaccine, the researchers relied on deep quantitative profiling of the T cell receptor repertoire.

From the germline V gene, CDR1 is SGHRS and CDR2 is YFSETQ. Inclusive of the bounding cysteine and phenylalanine, the CDR3 is 17 residues long. Kept here is only the CDR3 DNA, which spans 51 bases and is read in frame from base 1. The V end loses 3 bases and the J end loses 4 bases, and a stretch of 22 bases separates them. Overall study results and their limits: It was suggested by the authors that each seasonal influenza vaccination may recruit only a limited number of new T cells.

Library generation was performed with RT-PCR. Sequenced using an Illumina HiSeq 2500. TCRdb handled the public reads itself, with Q25 trimming in fastp and clone calling in MiXCR, and kept productive beta chains. Each entry is one CDR3 protein sequence, shown with its most common DNA and genes. This sample comprises some 300,000 distinct CDR3 sequences, roughly 22% of them detected only once. Of the sample, about a tenth falls within the top ten clones. Concerning this clonotype itself: Its antigen target is currently unknown. Per-base quality was not reported, and no clone a single base away is much larger than it.

In this chain, TRBV5-1 is recombined with TRBJ1-1, with a tentative D gene TRBD1 over 6 matching bases. This material consisted of PBMCs from blood, taken about 19 months after vaccination. The sequence was obtained from a man between 50 and 75 years old who received an inactivated influenza vaccine. Donor details come from another sample of the same person, matched by shared clones. The bases are TGCGCCAGCAGCTCCCCAGTCGGGGGGCGCATGGTCACTGAAGCTTTCTTT. It translates to CASSSPVGGRMVTEAFF.